Listed below are T cell receptor beta chains from one sample, sequenced in a study of OX40 agonist ivuxolimab in advanced cancers. TCRdb keeps only in-frame clones here, not all; method: immunoSEQ multiplex PCR. The sample lists about 24,000 clones; 85% to 90% were seen once. The sample here was CD4+ or CD8+ T cells sorted from blood, taken in a trial of the OX40 agonist ivuxolimab. The receptors stem from an adult with an advanced solid tumor such as melanoma, head and neck, liver or kidney cancer. CDR3s include the opening cysteine and the closing phenylalanine or tryptophan. A D gene is named only where the DNA matches it firmly. Some rows mark clone size as missing; the rest say once, few, many or name a class of expanded clone.

V,size,D,J,DNA,CDR3
TRBV29-1,NA,NA,TRBJ1-2,TGCAGCGTTGAAGACCCCAGGGGATCGGAGATATATGGCTACACCTTC,CSVEDPRGSEIYGYTF
TRBV6-5,NA,NA,TRBJ1-1,TGTGCCAGCAGTTACTCGGGGGGTGAAGCTTTCTTT,CASSYSGGEAFF
TRBV19,NA,NA,TRBJ1-1,TGTGCCAGTAGTATCCGTCGAGGGAGGCCTGAAGCTTTCTTT,CASSIRRGRPEAFF
TRBV25-1,NA,TRBD1,TRBJ2-7,TGTGCCAGCAGCCCCGGGACAGGGGTCCCGCGGTACTTC,CASSPGTGVPRYF
TRBV4-2,NA,TRBD2,TRBJ2-3,TGTGCCAGCAGCCGATCGGGACTAGCGGGAGGGCCTAATACGCAGTATTTT,CASSRSGLAGGPNTQYF
TRBV2,NA,TRBD1,TRBJ2-5,TGTGCCAGCAGTGGGGACAGGGAATACCAAGAGACCCAGTACTTC,CASSGDREYQETQYF
TRBV2,once,NA,TRBJ2-1,TGTGCCAGCAGTGAATTAGGGCGATCCTATGAGCAGTTCTTC,CASSELGRSYEQFF
TRBV6-5,NA,NA,TRBJ1-4,TGTGCCAGCAGTTACAGTGCAACTAATGAAAAACTGTTTTTT,CASSYSATNEKLFF
TRBV2,NA,TRBD2,TRBJ2-7,TGTGCCAGCAGTGAACAAAGCGGGGGTGGGCGGGAGCAGTACTTC,CASSEQSGGGREQYF
TRBV25-1,NA,NA,TRBJ1-5,TGTGCCAGCAGTGGTGACGACCCCCATCAGCCCCAGCATTTT,CASSGDDPHQPQHF
TRBV7-9,medium-sized,NA,TRBJ1-1,TGTGCCAGCAGCACGCACGACAGTAAGGGCCGCGCCGCTGAAGCTTTCTTT,CASSTHDSKGRAAEAFF
TRBV4-3,NA,NA,TRBJ2-3,TGCGCCAGCAGCCAAGAATTGAGGCGGGATACGCAGTATTTT,CASSQELRRDTQYF
TRBV19,NA,NA,TRBJ2-7,TGTGCCAGTAGCGTAGAAGTAATCAGCTACGAGCAGTACTTC,CASSVEVISYEQYF
TRBV19,NA,NA,TRBJ2-5,TGTAGCGCGGGACGAGAGACCCAGTACTTC,CSAGRETQYF
TRBV30,NA,NA,TRBJ1-5,TGTGCCTGGACCGAGGATAGCAATCAGCCCCAGCATTTT,CAWTEDSNQPQHF
TRBV7-7,once,NA,TRBJ2-5,TGTGCTAGCAGCTTAGGATCTCTTGGAGAGACCCAGTACTTC,CASSLGSLGETQYF
TRBV6-1,NA,NA,TRBJ1-2,TGTGCCAGCAGTGAAACGGTCCGGATCTATGGCTACACCTTC,CASSETVRIYGYTF
TRBV10-3,NA,NA,TRBJ2-7,TGTGCCATCAGTGAGTCGGGAAGCTCCTACGAGCAGTACTTC,CAISESGSSYEQYF
TRBV14,NA,NA,TRBJ1-2,TGTGCCAGCAGCCAAGTGAGGGGTGGCGGCTACACCTTC,CASSQVRGGGYTF
TRBV6-5,NA,NA,TRBJ1-3,TGTGCCAGCAGTCGTTCCAGGGACGGAAACACCATATATTTT,CASSRSRDGNTIYF
TRBV6-5,NA,NA,TRBJ2-3,TGTGCCAGCAGTGCAGGAGGGCCACCAGATACGCAGTATTTT,CASSAGGPPDTQYF
TRBV9,NA,NA,TRBJ1-6,TGTGCCAGCAGCTTTAGCGCAGGGGCGCCTGGTTCACCCCTCCACTTT,CASSFSAGAPGSPLHF
TRBV7-9,NA,TRBD2,TRBJ2-3,TGTGCCAGCAGCTCAGGGAGCGGGAGCCCAGATACGCAGTATTTT,CASSSGSGSPDTQYF
TRBV18,NA,NA,TRBJ1-1,TGTGCCAGCGAACCCGACACCAGCACTGAAGCTTTCTTT,CASEPDTSTEAFF
TRBV13,NA,NA,TRBJ1-3,TGTGCCAGCAGCCTAAGTTGGGGCGGAAACACCATATATTTT,CASSLSWGGNTIYF
TRBV6-5,few,NA,TRBJ1-4,TGTGCCAGCAGAGAGGGATCAACTAATGAAAAACTGTTTTTT,CASREGSTNEKLFF
TRBV4-1,NA,NA,TRBJ1-5,TGCGCCAGCAGCCAAGGACAGCTCAATCAGCCCCAGCATTTT,CASSQGQLNQPQHF
TRBV7-2,NA,TRBD2,TRBJ2-5,TGTGCCAGCAGCTTAGTCCCCCCCGGGGGGGGGCAAGAGACCCAGTACTTC,CASSLVPPGGGQETQYF
TRBV5-4,NA,NA,TRBJ2-7,TGTGCCAGCAGCTCCCCGACAGATGGCGGCGAGCAGTACTTC,CASSSPTDGGEQYF
TRBV19,NA,NA,TRBJ2-7,TGTGCCAGTAGTTCCCAAAGGGGAGCCTACGAGCAGTACTTC,CASSSQRGAYEQYF
TRBV2,NA,TRBD1,TRBJ2-7,TGTGCCAGCAGTCCTACAGGGGCGTGGGAGCAGTACTTC,CASSPTGAWEQYF
TRBV5-1,NA,NA,TRBJ1-6,TGCGCCAGCAGCAAGGACGGCGCGGTGACATATAATTCACCCCTCCACTTT,CASSKDGAVTYNSPLHF
TRBV18,NA,NA,TRBJ1-5,TGTGCCAGCTCCCTCCGGGATCCGGGGGCAGGTCAGCCCCAGCATTTT,CASSLRDPGAGQPQHF
TRBV28,NA,NA,TRBJ2-7,TGTGCCAGCAGCCAGGCGCCCTCTTACGAGCAGTACTTC,CASSQAPSYEQYF